These T cell receptor beta chains were read from a single sample in a study of T-cell reconstitution after alpha-beta-depleted transplantation in children. TCRdb redid the calling of the PCR reads with MiXCR, one entry per CDR3 protein. The sample includes approximately 1,000,000 distinct CDR3 sequences, roughly 31% of them seen just once. Material: PBMCs, mostly from graft donor cells, obtained 360 days after TCRalphabeta/CD19-depleted stem cell transplant. The receptors were sampled from a boy in the first two years of life who had a stem cell transplant for SCID, so the T cells may come from the graft donor. Each CDR3 is given with its conserved first and last residue. The D gene is left open where the match is weak. Size is stated for part of the rows, as once, few or many counts, or as a class when the clone is expanded.

abundance	v_gene	d_gene	j_gene	CDR3nt	CDR3aa
few	TRBV29-1	-	TRBJ2-5	TGCAGCGTCAAACGGAGCCAGGGTCGAGAGACCCAGTACTTC	CSVKRSQGRETQYF
-	TRBV4-2	-	TRBJ1-2	TGTGCCAGCAGCCAAGAGGCAGGAATCTATGGCTACACCTTC	CASSQEAGIYGYTF
few	TRBV28	TRBD1	TRBJ2-1	TGTGCCAGCAGTTTAATCGGACAGGGCCACAATGAGCAGTTCTTC	CASSLIGQGHNEQFF
-	TRBV5-1	TRBD1	TRBJ2-1	TGCGCCAGCAGCTTGGGGGGGACAGCCTCCTACAATGAGCAGTTCTTC	CASSLGGTASYNEQFF
few	TRBV20-1	TRBD2	TRBJ2-1	TGCAGTGCTAGAGGGTCTAGCGGGGGCCTCGGCTCCTACAATGAGCAGTTCTTC	CSARGSSGGLGSYNEQFF
-	TRBV15	-	TRBJ2-7	TGTGCCACCAGCAGAGACACCTCCTCCAGGAACGAGCAGTACTTC	CATSRDTSSRNEQYF
few	TRBV24-1	TRBD2	TRBJ2-4	TGTGCCACCTCTGACGGGGGGAGCAAAAACATTCAGTACTTC	CATSDGGSKNIQYF
-	TRBV5-1	-	TRBJ2-4	TGCGCCAGCAGCTGGTCCAACAGGGAAGCCAAAAACATTCAGTACTTC	CASSWSNREAKNIQYF
-	TRBV19	-	TRBJ2-5	TGTGCCAGTAGTACCCGGGACGGACAAGAGACCCAGTACTTC	CASSTRDGQETQYF
few	TRBV6-5	-	TRBJ2-5	TGTGCCAGCAGTTGGACAGTTTTGGATATAGAGACCCAGTACTTC	CASSWTVLDIETQYF
few	TRBV7-8	TRBD1	TRBJ2-3	TGTGCCAGCAGCTTGATGAGGGGGCGTAAAGATACGCAGTATTTT	CASSLMRGRKDTQYF
few	TRBV5-1	TRBD2	TRBJ2-1	TGCGCCAGCAGCCTACGGGGGGAGACCTACAATGAGCAGTTCTTC	CASSLRGETYNEQFF
-	TRBV29-1	-	TRBJ2-7	TGCAGCGCCGCGGACCAACTCTACGAGCAGTACTTC	CSAADQLYEQYF
few	TRBV24-1	TRBD1	TRBJ2-3	TGTGCCACTACAGGGGTCACAGATACGCAGTATTTT	CATTGVTDTQYF
-	TRBV6-1	-	TRBJ2-1	TGTGCCAGCAGGGCAGGGGTCTACAATGAGCAGTTCTTC	CASRAGVYNEQFF
few	TRBV29-1	-	TRBJ2-1	TGCAGCGCCTTCTCCTACAATGAGCAGTTCTTC	CSAFSYNEQFF
few	TRBV4-3	-	TRBJ2-4	TGCGCCAGCAGCCAAGACGCTGGGGGCAGGAAACTAGCCAAAAACATTCAGTACTTC	CASSQDAGGRKLAKNIQYF
-	TRBV5-6	TRBD2	TRBJ2-2	TGTGCCAGCAGCTCACTATTAGGACTAGCGGACACCGGGGAGCTGTTTTTT	CASSSLLGLADTGELFF
-	TRBV28	-	TRBJ1-2	TGTGCCAGCAGTTACAGGGAGCGCTATGGCTACACCTTC	CASSYRERYGYTF
few	TRBV7-2	-	TRBJ2-1	TGTGCCAGCAGCGCCCGGGTTCTTGAGACCAATGAGCAGTTCTTC	CASSARVLETNEQFF
-	TRBV5-6	TRBD1	TRBJ2-7	TGTGCCAGCAGCTTGGTCGAGACAGGGGTTATCTCCTACGAGCAGTACTTC	CASSLVETGVISYEQYF
few	TRBV12-3/TRBV12-4	-	TRBJ1-1	TGTGCCAGCAGACACATCGCCGGGGAAGCTTTCTTT	CASRHIAGEAFF
-	TRBV10-3	-	TRBJ1-2	TGTGCCATCAGTGTCGGGGTCAGGGATCCTCCTAGGGATGGCTACACCTTC	CAISVGVRDPPRDGYTF
-	TRBV5-1	TRBD1	TRBJ2-3	TGCGCCAGCAGCTTGGGCCCCAGGGGGCAAGATACGCAGTATTTT	CASSLGPRGQDTQYF
-	TRBV5-5	-	TRBJ1-6	TGTGCCAGCAGGCTTGGCGGAGCCCGGACGATTAGAAATTCACCCCTCCACTTT	CASRLGGARTIRNSPLHF
few	TRBV14	-	TRBJ1-1	TGTGCCAGCAGCCAGATGATGAACACTGAAGCTTTCTTT	CASSQMMNTEAFF
few	TRBV12-3/TRBV12-4	TRBD1	TRBJ2-7	TGTGCCAGCAGTTCACTGACAGGGGGTCGCTACGAGCAGTACTTC	CASSSLTGGRYEQYF
-	TRBV20-1	-	TRBJ1-2	TGCAGTGCTAGAGATTGGACACGGGGGAACTATGGCTACACCTTC	CSARDWTRGNYGYTF
-	TRBV27	TRBD2	TRBJ2-7	TGTGCCAGCAGTTTATCGGCCAAACTAGCGGGGGCCTACGAGCAGTACTTC	CASSLSAKLAGAYEQYF
few	TRBV4-3	TRBD1	TRBJ2-7	TGCGCCAGCAGCCATGGGGGACAGGGGGGCTACGAGCAGTACTTC	CASSHGGQGGYEQYF
few	TRBV4-2	-	TRBJ1-1	TGTGCCAGCAGCCTATCCCCGCAGGGGAACACTGAAGCTTTCTTT	CASSLSPQGNTEAFF
-	TRBV12-3/TRBV12-4	-	TRBJ2-7	TGTGCCAGCAGTTTAGCTAGTTACTCCTACGAGCAGTACTTC	CASSLASYSYEQYF
-	TRBV5-6	-	TRBJ2-5	TGTGCCAGCAGCTTGGGATACCCAGAGGCCCAGTACTTC	CASSLGYPEAQYF
few	TRBV29-1	-	TRBJ2-3	TGCAGCGTTGATTCAGTGGATACGCAGTATTTT	CSVDSVDTQYF
few	TRBV5-1	-	TRBJ2-1	TGCGCCAGCAGCTTGTTCGAAGGTCGCAATGAGCAGTTCTTC	CASSLFEGRNEQFF
-	TRBV7-2	TRBD1	TRBJ1-1	TGTGCCAGCAGCTTTAGAACCAGGGGGACGGCAGCTTTCTTT	CASSFRTRGTAAFF
-	TRBV6-5	TRBD2	TRBJ2-7	TGTGCCAGCAGTTATGGGACTAGCGGGGCCTACTCCTACGAGCAGTACTTC	CASSYGTSGAYSYEQYF
-	TRBV5-1	-	TRBJ2-3	TGCGCCAGCAGCTTGTCGGGGGGCTGGGATACGCAGTATTTT	CASSLSGGWDTQYF
few	TRBV29-1	-	TRBJ2-5	TGCAGCGTTGAGGATCTCCCCCAAGAGACCCAGTACTTC	CSVEDLPQETQYF
many	TRBV5-5	-	TRBJ2-4	TGTGCCAGTTCCGGACGGGGCAACATTCAGTACTTC	CASSGRGNIQYF
-	TRBV12-3/TRBV12-4	-	TRBJ2-3	TGTGCCAGCAACGGGGGGCCCCCCACAGATACGCAGTATTTT	CASNGGPPTDTQYF
-	TRBV2	TRBD1	TRBJ1-5	TGTGCCAGCAGTACAGGGGGCCTTCAGCCCCAGCATTTT	CASSTGGLQPQHF
many	TRBV9	TRBD1	TRBJ2-2	TGTGCCAGCAGCGTAGGAGCGATAGGACAGGGCAATAACACCGGGGAGCTGTTTTTT	CASSVGAIGQGNNTGELFF
-	TRBV20-1	TRBD2	TRBJ2-7	TGCAGTGCTAGAGATTGGGTGGAAGCGGGGGGCTACGAGCAGTACTTC	CSARDWVEAGGYEQYF
-	TRBV11-1	-	TRBJ2-1	TGTGCCAGCACCCAAGTAGGCAATGAGCAGTTCTTC	CASTQVGNEQFF
-	TRBV5-1	-	TRBJ2-1	TGCGCCAGCAGCTTGGGGCAACGGCAGTTCTTC	CASSLGQRQFF
-	TRBV6-5	TRBD1	TRBJ2-3	TGTGCCAGCAGTTACTCGATGGGACAGGGGGTTACGCAGTATTTT	CASSYSMGQGVTQYF
-	TRBV20-1	TRBD1	TRBJ1-1	TGCAGTGCCTCACAGGGGTTCAACACTGAAGCTTTCTTT	CSASQGFNTEAFF
-	TRBV19	-	TRBJ2-7	TGTGCCAGTAGTATAGGGAGGATCGGGGGACTCGACGAGCAGTACTTC	CASSIGRIGGLDEQYF
few	TRBV4-1	-	TRBJ2-1	TGCGCCAGCAGCCAAGAATTGGTCCCCTACAATGAGCAGTTCTTC	CASSQELVPYNEQFF
many	TRBV3-1	-	TRBJ2-5	TGTGCCAGCAGCCCCCAAAGACAGACCCAGTACTTC	CASSPQRQTQYF
few	TRBV12-3/TRBV12-4	-	TRBJ1-2	TGTGCCAGCAAAGGGGTCAGGCCAAACTATGGCTACACCTTC	CASKGVRPNYGYTF
few	TRBV5-1	TRBD1	TRBJ2-2	TGCGCCAGCAGCTTGGGGGACAGAACTTACACCGGGGAGCTGTTTTTT	CASSLGDRTYTGELFF
few	TRBV9	-	TRBJ2-1	TGTGCCAGCAGCATTCATTGGAGCCCGGTCAATGAGCAGTTCTTC	CASSIHWSPVNEQFF
-	TRBV5-1	TRBD2	TRBJ2-5	TGCGCCAGCAGCTTGGCGGCTAGCGGGTCTGAGACCCAGTACTTC	CASSLAASGSETQYF
-	TRBV5-1	-	TRBJ1-2	TGCGCCAGCAGCTTGGTCTCAAGTACCTATGGCTACACCTTC	CASSLVSSTYGYTF